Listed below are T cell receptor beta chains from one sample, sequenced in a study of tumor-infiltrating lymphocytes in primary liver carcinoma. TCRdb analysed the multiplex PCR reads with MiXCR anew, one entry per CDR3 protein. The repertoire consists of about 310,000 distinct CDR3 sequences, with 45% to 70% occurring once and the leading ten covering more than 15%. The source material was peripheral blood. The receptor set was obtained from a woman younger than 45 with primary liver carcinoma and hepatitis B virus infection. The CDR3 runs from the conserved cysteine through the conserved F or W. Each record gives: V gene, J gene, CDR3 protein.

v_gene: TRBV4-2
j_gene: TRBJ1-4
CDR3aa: CARSHGDGATNEKLFF

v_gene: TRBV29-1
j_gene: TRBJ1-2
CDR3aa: CSVEVGTGPYGYTF

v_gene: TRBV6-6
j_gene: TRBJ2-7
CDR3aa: CTSSYSKEQYF

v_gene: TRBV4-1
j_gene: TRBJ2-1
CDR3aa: CASSQVTGSGEQFF

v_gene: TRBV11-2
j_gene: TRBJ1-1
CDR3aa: CASSLDKWGEPHGTEVFF

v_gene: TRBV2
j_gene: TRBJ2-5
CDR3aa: CASSERTDQETQYF

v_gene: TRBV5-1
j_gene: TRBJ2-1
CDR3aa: CASSLSEGAVDEQFF

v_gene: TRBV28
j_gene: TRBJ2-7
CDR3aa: CASSSELALYEQYF

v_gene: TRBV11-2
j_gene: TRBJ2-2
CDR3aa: CAGSLKGSGIGGELFF

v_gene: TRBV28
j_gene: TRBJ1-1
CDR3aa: CASSLGSSQAFF

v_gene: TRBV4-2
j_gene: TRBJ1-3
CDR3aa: CASSQVRGGRADTIYF

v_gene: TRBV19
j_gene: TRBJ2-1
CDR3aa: CASMGQGPYNEQFF

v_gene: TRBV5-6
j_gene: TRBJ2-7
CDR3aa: CVSSLWLLSYEQYF

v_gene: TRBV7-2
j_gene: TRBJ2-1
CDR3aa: CASSLRYSDEQFF

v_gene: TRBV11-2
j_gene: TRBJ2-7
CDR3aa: CTSSFGQTHGQYF

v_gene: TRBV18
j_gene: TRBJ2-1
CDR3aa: CASSPPAGADEQFF

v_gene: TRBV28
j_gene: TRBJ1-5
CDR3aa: CASQGCAQPQHF

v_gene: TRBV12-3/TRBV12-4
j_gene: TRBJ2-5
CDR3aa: CASSLGGTKETQYF

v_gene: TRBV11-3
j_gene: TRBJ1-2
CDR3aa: CASSLSGYYGYTF

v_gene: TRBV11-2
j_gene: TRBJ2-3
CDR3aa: CASGRRSTSGSTDTQYF

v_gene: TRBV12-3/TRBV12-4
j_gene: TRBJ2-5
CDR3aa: CANTKWQDRVETQYF

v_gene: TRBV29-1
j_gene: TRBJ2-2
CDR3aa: CSVGAVNIGELFF

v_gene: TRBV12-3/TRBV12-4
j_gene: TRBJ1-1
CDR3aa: CASSLVGFGQGAQGGEAFF

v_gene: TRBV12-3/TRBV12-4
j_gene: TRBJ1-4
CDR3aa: CASSPHDLEKLFF

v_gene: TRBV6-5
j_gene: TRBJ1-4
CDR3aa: CASSLGSNEKLFF

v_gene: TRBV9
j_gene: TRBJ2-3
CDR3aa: CASSVASFQDTQYF

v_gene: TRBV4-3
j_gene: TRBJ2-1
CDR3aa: CASSPWTSEDDEQFF

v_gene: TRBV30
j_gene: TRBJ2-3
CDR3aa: CAWSVWREILDTQYF

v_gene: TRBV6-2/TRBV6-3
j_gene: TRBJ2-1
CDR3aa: CASRAGQRKGDEQFF

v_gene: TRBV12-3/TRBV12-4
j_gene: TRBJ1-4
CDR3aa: CASSFSASRGEKLFF

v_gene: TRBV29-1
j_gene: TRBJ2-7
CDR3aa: CSVEVGTGDYEQYF

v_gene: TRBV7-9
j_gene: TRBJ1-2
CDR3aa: CASSLSEGGYGYTF

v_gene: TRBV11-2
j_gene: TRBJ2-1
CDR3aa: CASNLRLLAYYNEQFF

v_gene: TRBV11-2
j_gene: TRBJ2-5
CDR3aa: CASSPFKLASIETQYF

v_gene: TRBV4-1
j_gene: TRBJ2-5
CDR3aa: CASSLTGTRWETQYF

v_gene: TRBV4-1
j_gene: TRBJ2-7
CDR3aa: CASSLGTGGVDEQYF

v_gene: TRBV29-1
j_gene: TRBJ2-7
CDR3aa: CSVEDRRDGHAHEQYF

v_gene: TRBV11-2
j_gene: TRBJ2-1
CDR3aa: CASSLVDEQFF

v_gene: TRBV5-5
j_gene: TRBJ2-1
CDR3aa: CASSSQGAINNEQFF

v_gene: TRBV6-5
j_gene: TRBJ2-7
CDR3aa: CASSLFGGDQDEQYF

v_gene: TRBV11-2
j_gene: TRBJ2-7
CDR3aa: CASSIHQGIAYEQYF

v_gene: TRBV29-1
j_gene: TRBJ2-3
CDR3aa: CSVDLEGSTDTQYF

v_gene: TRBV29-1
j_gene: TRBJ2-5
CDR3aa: CSVDRAGQGTHYF

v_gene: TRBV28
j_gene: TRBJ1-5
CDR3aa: CASNAAAGNQPQHF

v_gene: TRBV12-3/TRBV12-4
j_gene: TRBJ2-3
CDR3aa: CAGTMDRDSKDTQYF

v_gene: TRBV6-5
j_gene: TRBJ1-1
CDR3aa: CASSKRAGMNTEAFF

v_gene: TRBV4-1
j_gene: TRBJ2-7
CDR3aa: CASSLGLAGNYEQYF

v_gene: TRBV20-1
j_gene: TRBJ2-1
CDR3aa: CSARGGADGLQFF

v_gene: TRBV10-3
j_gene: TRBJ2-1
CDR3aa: CAISESELAANNEQFF

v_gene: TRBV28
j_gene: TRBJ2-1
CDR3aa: CASNPTGYNEQFF

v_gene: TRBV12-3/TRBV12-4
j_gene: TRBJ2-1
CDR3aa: CASSLGREVGEQFF

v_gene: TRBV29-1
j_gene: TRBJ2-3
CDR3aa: CSVETSGSSTNTQYF